This T cell receptor beta chain was identified during a study of response to subunit inactivated influenza vaccine. In TCRdb, the RT-PCR reads were re-called with MiXCR into one record per CDR3 protein. Of under 200,000 distinct CDR3 sequences in the sample, approximately 10% were seen once. In this sample, this clonotype turned up a few times. This CDR3 has 16 residues. Germline values: CDR1 DFQATT, CDR2 SNEGSKA (reference sequence). V lost 2 bases and J 3 bases, leaving 20 bases between the germline ends. The source is a man in his fifties or sixties who received an inactivated influenza vaccine. The material was non-naive T cells sorted from PBMCs, obtained 45 days after vaccination. V gene TRBV20-1 combines with J gene TRBJ2-7, with D possibly TRBD2 on 6 matching bases. The CDR3 reads CSARRMVGLLNYEQYF. CDR3 sequence (DNA): TGCAGTGCTAGAAGGATGGTTGGACTACTGAACTACGAGCAGTACTTC.